This T cell receptor (beta chain) was captured by sequencing in a study of blood T cell repertoires in COVID-19. V gave up 5 bases and J gave up 7 bases; unmatched junction bases: 12. CDR1 is SGHTA, CDR2 FQGNSA, per germline. This CDR3 is built from 15 residues. Measured with immunoSEQ multiplex PCR; TCRdb has only the in-frame clones, and not every one. The sample holds around 99,000 clones, about four fifths seen once. The chain couples TRBV7-2 to TRBJ1-2, with 8 bases lining up with TRBD1. The sequencing sample was made of peripheral blood. The receptor comes from a man between 65 and 85 years old with acute or convalescent COVID-19. CDR3 residues: CASSPRQGRFSGYTF. CDR3 in DNA: TGTGCCAGCAGCCCAAGACAGGGGCGGTTCTCTGGCTACACCTTC.